This T cell receptor beta chain was captured in a study of shared clonotypes between healthy human individuals. Germline V CDR1 and CDR2: MDHEN, SYDVKM. V lost 6 bases, J lost 8 bases, and 13 bases lay in between. This CDR3 is built from 12 residues. Assay: immunoSEQ multiplex PCR; the TCRdb copy retains only in-frame clones and omits some. This table has about 1 million clones, 70% to 80% appearing once. The V gene is TRBV28, the J gene TRBJ1-1; D not resolved. Sequenced sample: memory CD4+ T cells sorted from blood. The subset: CD45RA-negative fraction. The TCR comes from a man younger than 30 in good health. Here the CDR3 reads CASRPGPGEAFF. CDR3 nucleotide sequence: TGTGCCAGCAGGCCCGGACCAGGAGAAGCTTTCTTT.